This is a list of T cell receptor beta chains from one sample in a study of cytomegalovirus exposure and HLA in healthy donors. Clones were sequenced by immunoSEQ multiplex PCR, and TCRdb holds only the in-frame ones, with some missing. The table shows about 150,000 clones, with roughly three quarters occurring only once. The sample consisted of PBMCs. These receptors came from a man aged 25-45 years in good health and CMV-seronegative. CDR3s leave out the opening cysteine and the closing phenylalanine or tryptophan. A clone size is listed for some rows: how often the clone was seen (once, few, many), or a class if it is expanded.

clone size	V gene	J gene	CDR3 protein
once	TRBV29-1	TRBJ2-7	SVEDQDRNYEQY
-	TRBV11-2	TRBJ1-2	ASSHRVPNYGYT
-	TRBV30	TRBJ2-3	AWSVLSGTSTDTQY
-	TRBV18	TRBJ1-2	ASSPAGTGERGGYT
-	TRBV4-1	TRBJ1-6	ASSQGGFGLSSPLH
-	TRBV9	-	ASSSRGTGSSYEQY
-	TRBV7-8	TRBJ2-3	ASTRGAGGGADTQY
-	TRBV18	TRBJ2-7	ASSPNRDGYEQY
-	TRBV5-1	TRBJ2-7	ASSSRQGRTYEQY
few	TRBV10-2	TRBJ2-3	ASISEGGRDTQY
-	TRBV10-1	TRBJ2-3	ASSEAGGVTDTQY
-	TRBV18	TRBJ2-7	ASSPGASSYEQY
-	TRBV28	TRBJ2-5	ASRIAETQY
-	TRBV6-5	TRBJ1-1	ASTRGSGRAEAF
-	TRBV6-6	TRBJ1-1	AGGGGYTEAF